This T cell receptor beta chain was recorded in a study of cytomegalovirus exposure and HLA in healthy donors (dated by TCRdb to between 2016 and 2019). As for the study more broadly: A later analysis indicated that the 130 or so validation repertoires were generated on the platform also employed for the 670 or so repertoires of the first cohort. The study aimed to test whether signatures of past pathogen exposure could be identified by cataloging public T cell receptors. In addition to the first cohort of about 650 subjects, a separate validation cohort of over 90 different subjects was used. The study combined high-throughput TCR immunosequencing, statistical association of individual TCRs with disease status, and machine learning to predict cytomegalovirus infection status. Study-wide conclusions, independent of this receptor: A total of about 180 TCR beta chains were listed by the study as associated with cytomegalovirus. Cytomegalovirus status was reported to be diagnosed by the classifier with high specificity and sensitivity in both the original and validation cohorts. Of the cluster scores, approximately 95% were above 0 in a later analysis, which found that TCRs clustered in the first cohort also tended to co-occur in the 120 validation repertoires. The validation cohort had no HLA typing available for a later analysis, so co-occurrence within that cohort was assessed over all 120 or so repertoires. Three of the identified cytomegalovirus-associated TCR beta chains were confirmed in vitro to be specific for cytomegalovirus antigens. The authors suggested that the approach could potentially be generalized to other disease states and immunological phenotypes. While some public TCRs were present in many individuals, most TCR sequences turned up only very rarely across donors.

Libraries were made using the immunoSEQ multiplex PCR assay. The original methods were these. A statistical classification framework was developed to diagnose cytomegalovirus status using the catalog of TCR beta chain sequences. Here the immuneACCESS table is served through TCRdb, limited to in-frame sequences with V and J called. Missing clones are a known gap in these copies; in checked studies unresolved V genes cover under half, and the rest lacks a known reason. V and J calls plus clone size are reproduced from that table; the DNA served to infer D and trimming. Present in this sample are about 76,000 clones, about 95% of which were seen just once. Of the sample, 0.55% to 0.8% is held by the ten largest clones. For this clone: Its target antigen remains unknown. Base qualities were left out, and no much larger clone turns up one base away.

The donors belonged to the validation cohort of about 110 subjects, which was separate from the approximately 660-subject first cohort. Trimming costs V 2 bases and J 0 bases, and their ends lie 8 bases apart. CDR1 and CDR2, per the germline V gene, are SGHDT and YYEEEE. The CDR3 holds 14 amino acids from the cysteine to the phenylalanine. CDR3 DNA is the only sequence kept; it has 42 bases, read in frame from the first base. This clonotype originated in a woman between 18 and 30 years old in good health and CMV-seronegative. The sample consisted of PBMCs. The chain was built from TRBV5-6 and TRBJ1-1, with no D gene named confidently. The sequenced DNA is TGTGCCAGCAGCTTCAGGTCTTTGAACACTGAAGCTTTCTTT. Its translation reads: CASSFRSLNTEAFF.